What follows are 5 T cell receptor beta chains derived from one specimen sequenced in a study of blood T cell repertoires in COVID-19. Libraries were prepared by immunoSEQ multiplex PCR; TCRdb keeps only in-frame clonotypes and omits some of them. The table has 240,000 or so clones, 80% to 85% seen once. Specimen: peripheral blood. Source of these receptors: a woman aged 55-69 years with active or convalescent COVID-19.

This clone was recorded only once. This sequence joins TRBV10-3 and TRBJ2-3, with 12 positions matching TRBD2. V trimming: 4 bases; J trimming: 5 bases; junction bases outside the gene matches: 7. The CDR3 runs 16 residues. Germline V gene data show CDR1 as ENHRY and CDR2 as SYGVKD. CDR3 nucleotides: TGTGCCATCAGTGCCCGACTAGCGGGGGCGGGAGATACGCAGTATTTT. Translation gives CAISARLAGAGDTQYF.

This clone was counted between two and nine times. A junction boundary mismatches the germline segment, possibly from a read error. The CDR3 sequence is CASSSTGTMKNF. The CDR3 nucleotides read TGTGCCAGCAGTTCCACCGGGACTATGAAGAACTTC. The chain carries TRBV28 and TRBJ2-7; TRBD2 matches at 7 bases. The germline CDR1 and CDR2 sequences are MDHEN and SYDVKM. The CDR3 has 12 amino acids.

The CDR3 DNA reads TGCGCCAGCAGCCAGGCGGTGACAGGGACCTATGGCTACACCTTC. Its protein product is CASSQAVTGTYGYTF. The gene calls are TRBV5-1 and TRBJ1-2; 7 nucleotides line up with TRBD1. Looked up from germline, CDR1 is SGHRS and CDR2 is YFSETQ. With 4 bases clipped from V and 4 bases from J, the junction kept 10 bases outside the gene matches. The CDR3 covers 15 residues. The full variable domain, its missing parts supplied by reference TRBV5-1 and TRBJ1-2, is KAGVTQTPRYLIKTRGQQVTLSCSPISGHRSVSWYQQTPGQGLQFLFEYFSETQRNKGNFPGRFSGRQFSNSRSEMNVSTLELGDSALYLCASSQAVTGTYGYTFGSGTRLTVV.

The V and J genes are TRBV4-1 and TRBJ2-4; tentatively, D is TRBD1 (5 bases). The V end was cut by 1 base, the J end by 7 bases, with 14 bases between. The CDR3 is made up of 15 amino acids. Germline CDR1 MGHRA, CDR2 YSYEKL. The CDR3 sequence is CASSQVWGIRNIQYF. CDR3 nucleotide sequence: TGCGCCAGCAGCCAAGTTTGGGGCATTCGGAACATTCAGTACTTC.

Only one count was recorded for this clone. DNA for the CDR3: TGTGCCAGCAGCGACAGGGCGAGCTCCTATAATTCACCCCTCCACTTT. It specifies CASSDRASSYNSPLHF. The J gene is TRBJ1-6, the V gene TRBV6-6, with 7 positions matching TRBD1. Germline V gene lookup returns CDR1 MNHNY and CDR2 SVGAGI (reference sequence). The trim removed 6 bases at V and 0 bases at J, leaving 5 bases unmatched. This CDR3 is 16 amino acids long.